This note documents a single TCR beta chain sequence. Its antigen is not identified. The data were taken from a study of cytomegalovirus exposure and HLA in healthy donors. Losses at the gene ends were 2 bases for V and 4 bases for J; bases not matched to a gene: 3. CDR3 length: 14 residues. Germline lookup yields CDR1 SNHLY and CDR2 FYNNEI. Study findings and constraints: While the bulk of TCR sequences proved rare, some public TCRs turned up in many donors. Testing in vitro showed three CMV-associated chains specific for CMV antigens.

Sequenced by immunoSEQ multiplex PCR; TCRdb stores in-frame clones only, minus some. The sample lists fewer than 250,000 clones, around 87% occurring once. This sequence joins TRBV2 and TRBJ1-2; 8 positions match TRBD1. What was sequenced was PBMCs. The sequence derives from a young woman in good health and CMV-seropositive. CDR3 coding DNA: TGTGCCAGCAGTGAAAGGGACAGGTCCTATGGCTACACCTTC. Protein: CASSERDRSYGYTF.